Sequencing of this T cell receptor (beta chain) was carried out in a study of CD8 T cells in ankylosing spondylitis (dated by TCRdb to the late 2010s). Concerning the study at large: To find TCR variants linked to disease, the study profiled T cell receptor beta repertoires in ankylosing spondylitis patients and healthy donors. Peripheral blood was sampled, and synovial fluid was also collected from ankylosing spondylitis patients. The full study cohort was made up of under 30 ankylosing spondylitis patients and 95 to 130 healthy donors. Beyond this particular receptor, the publication reports: The disease-linked clones had a CD8+ phenotype and were found at relatively low frequencies in peripheral blood. Blood from ankylosing spondylitis patients appeared to be characterized by a TCR beta motif composed of eight or nine highly homologous amino acid variants. Some of the motif variants had been reported before in the synovial fluid and blood of reactive arthritis patients, a finding that suggests common disease-initiation mechanisms. Significant enrichment of the disease-linked clones was reported in matched synovial fluid samples from ankylosing spondylitis patients.

This clonotype occurred many times. There is no known antigen for this receptor. No qualities accompany the bases; no much larger clone lies one base away. CDR3 length: 15 amino acids, cysteine to phenylalanine. Left in the record is the CDR3 DNA by itself, 45 bases read in frame from the first base. The germline V gene (reference sequence) supplies CDR1 DFQATT and CDR2 SNEGSKA. Trimming costs V 6 bases and J 10 bases, and their ends lie 25 bases apart. Sequencing took place on an Illumina HiSeq 2500. TCR beta libraries were prepared by quantitative 5'-RACE with molecular barcodes. The paper's processing steps were these. A new computational method based on a probabilistic model of VDJ rearrangement was used to identify disease-linked TCR variants. The raw public reads went through TCRdb reprocessing: fastp at Q25, MiXCR clone calling, in-frame beta chains kept. Rows with a matching CDR3 protein are joined into one entry that keeps the most common DNA and genes. None of the V and J calls come from the authors' own analysis; TCRdb made them. In all, the sample holds roughly 200,000 distinct CDR3 sequences, and roughly 25% of those were seen once. The biggest ten clones account for about 6.2% of the sample.

This clonotype was sampled from a male donor with ankylosing spondylitis or in good health (not recorded which). The chain couples TRBV20-1 to TRBJ2-1, and possibly TRBD2, on 5 matching bases. Material: blood, either unsorted or a sorted T cell fraction (not recorded which). Here the CDR3 is given as CSAHLREISMLEQFF. Here is the DNA: TGCAGTGCACACCTTCGGGAAATCTCAATGTTGGAGCAGTTCTTC.